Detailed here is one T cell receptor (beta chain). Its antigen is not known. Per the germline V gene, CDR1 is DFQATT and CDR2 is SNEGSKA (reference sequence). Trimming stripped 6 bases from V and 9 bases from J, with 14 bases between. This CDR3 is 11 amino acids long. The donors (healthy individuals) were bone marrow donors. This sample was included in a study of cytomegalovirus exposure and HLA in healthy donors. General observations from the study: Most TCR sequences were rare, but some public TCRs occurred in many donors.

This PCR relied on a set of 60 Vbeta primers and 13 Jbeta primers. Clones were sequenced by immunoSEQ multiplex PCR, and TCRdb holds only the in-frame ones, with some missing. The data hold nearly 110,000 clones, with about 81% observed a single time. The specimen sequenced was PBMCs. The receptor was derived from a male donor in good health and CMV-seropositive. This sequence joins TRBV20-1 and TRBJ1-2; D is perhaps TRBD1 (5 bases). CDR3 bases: TGCAGTGCCCTGGACATCCCCAGCTACACCTTC. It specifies CSALDIPSYTF.